The 27 T cell receptor beta chains below were found in one sample sequenced in a study of blood T cell repertoires in COVID-19. TCRdb's copy holds only in-frame clones and misses some; the assay was immunoSEQ multiplex PCR. The sample lists nearly 95,000 clones, approximately 87% occurring once. The sample consisted of peripheral blood. The origin of the receptors is a human donor with acute or convalescent COVID-19. The donor label of this sample is uncertain.

The V and J genes are TRBV29-1 and TRBJ1-5; 8 positions agree with TRBD1. Germline CDR1 reads SQVTM; CDR2 reads ANQGSEA. The V segment lost 6 bases and the J segment 1 base; nucleotides outside the gene matches: 5. CDR3 size: 14 residues. For the CDR3, the DNA is TGCAGCGTCTGGACAGGGACGAGCAATCAGCCCCAGCATTTT. Its translation: CSVWTGTSNQPQHF.

This sequence joins TRBV12-3 or TRBV12-4 and TRBJ1-2, with 7 bases aligning to TRBD1. This CDR3 spans 13 amino acids. After removal of 5 bases from V and 2 bases from J, the junction contained 2 bases not matched to a gene. CDR3 nucleotide sequence: TGTGCCAGCAGTCTACAGGGGAACTATGGCTACACCTTC. It is translated as CASSLQGNYGYTF.

This chain's CDR3 is CASSLGTSGANTGELFF. DNA for the CDR3: TGTGCCAGCAGCTTGGGGACTAGCGGGGCTAACACCGGGGAGCTGTTTTTT. The chain has TRBV5-5 and TRBJ2-2; 12 bases line up with TRBD2. Germline trimming cut 0 bases from V and 2 bases from J; bases unmatched to any gene: 2. The CDR3 runs 17 residues. Germline assignment: CDR1 SGHKS and CDR2 YYEKEE (reference sequence).

The chain joins TRBV28 to TRBJ1-2; 7 nucleotides line up with TRBD1. V dropped 6 bases and J dropped 6; count of bases not matched to a gene: 16. Germline V gene data show CDR1 as MDHEN and CDR2 as SYDVKM. This CDR3 region has 16 residues. CDR3 bases: TGTGCCAGCAGCCTCCCCAACAGGGGACAGAGCGATGGCTACACCTTC. This gives the protein CASSLPNRGQSDGYTF.

The J gene is TRBJ2-3, the V gene TRBV6-5; tentative D call: TRBD2 (6 bases). CDR3 length: 14 residues. Germline lookup yields CDR1 MNHEY and CDR2 SVGAGI. V was clipped by 2 bases and J by 6 bases, with 12 bases between them. The CDR3 DNA sequence: TGTGCCAGCAGTTACCTCGGACGGGGGGATACGCAGTATTTT. It encodes CASSYLGRGDTQYF.

The rearrangement uses TRBV5-1 and TRBJ2-7; 9 nucleotides agree with TRBD1. CDR1 is SGHRS and CDR2 is YFSETQ in the germline V gene. Trimming took 4 bases from V and 5 from J; bases not matched to a gene: 10. The CDR3 totals 15 residues. This CDR3 reads CASSPEGQGRNEQYF. The CDR3 DNA is TGCGCCAGCAGCCCCGAGGGACAGGGCAGGAACGAGCAGTACTTC.

The J gene is TRBJ2-2, the V gene TRBV18; 11 bases match TRBD1. Germline CDR1 reads KGHSH; CDR2 reads LQKENI. The CDR3 consists of 17 residues. With V trimmed by 3 bases and J by 3 bases, 6 bases remained unmatched. CDR3 coding DNA: TGTGCCAGCTCACCCCTAGGACAGGGGGCTTACACCGGGGAGCTGTTTTTT. It is translated as CASSPLGQGAYTGELFF.

V usage is TRBV3-1 (or the pseudogene TRBV3-2) and J usage is TRBJ2-3, with TRBD1 as a possible D gene (6 bases). CDR1 and CDR2 (germline): LGHDT, YNNKEL (reference sequence). The CDR3 runs to 17 residues. The V and J ends lost 4 bases and 6 bases respectively, with 23 bases between them. CDR3 nucleotide sequence: TGTGCCAGCAGCCGAGCAGCGGTGGACGAAAGGGGGGATACGCAGTATTTT. Translation: CASSRAAVDERGDTQYF.

This chain links TRBV15 with TRBJ1-2; D ambiguous. From germline, CDR1 is LNHNV and CDR2 YYDKDF (reference sequence). With 1 base removed from V and 7 bases from J, the gap between germline ends came to 19 bases. CDR3 length: 16 amino acids. The CDR3 is CATSRAAMAAVGGYTF. The CDR3 coding sequence is TGTGCCACCAGCAGAGCTGCGATGGCGGCAGTAGGTGGCTACACCTTC.

The chain is built from TRBV7-2 and TRBJ1-5; TRBD1 is a possible D gene (5 bases). Trimming removed 1 base from V and 0 bases from J, with 13 bases in between. Germline CDR1 reads SGHTA; CDR2 reads FQGNSA. The CDR3 length is 17 residues. The chain's CDR3 is CASSLVGGSDSNQPQHF. Here the CDR3 DNA reads TGTGCCAGCAGCTTAGTCGGGGGTTCGGATAGCAATCAGCCCCAGCATTTT.

V and J are TRBV10-3 and TRBJ2-3; tentatively, D is TRBD2 (7 bases). Trimming removed 0 bases at V and 3 bases at J, with 13 bases between. This CDR3 has 16 residues. Germline CDR1 reads ENHRY; CDR2 reads SYGVKD. DNA for the CDR3: TGTGCCATCAGTGAGTCTGAGGGGGGGCCAACAGATACGCAGTATTTT. This encodes CAISESEGGPTDTQYF.

This clone was observed once. This chain connects TRBV5-4 to TRBJ1-2, with TRBD1 matching over 7 bases. Unmatched junction bases numbered 6, after V lost 2 bases and J lost 2 bases. CDR1 is SGHNT and CDR2 is YYREEE in the germline V gene (reference sequence). The CDR3 covers 15 residues. CDR3: CASSLGQEGNYGYTF. The CDR3 bases are TGTGCCAGCAGCTTAGGACAGGAGGGCAACTATGGCTACACCTTC.

In DNA, the CDR3 is TGCGCCAGCATCGGCGGGGGGGGTCATGAGCAGTTCTTC. Translating it yields CASIGGGGHEQFF. The rearrangement uses TRBV10-2 and TRBJ2-1; TRBD2 matches at 9 bases. Germline CDR1 reads WSHSY; CDR2 reads SAAADI. The CDR3 is 13 amino acids. V shed 7 bases, J shed 8 bases, and the junction held 6 bases outside the gene matches.

The rearrangement uses TRBV3-1 (or the pseudogene TRBV3-2) and TRBJ1-2; no reliable D call. Trimming pared 3 bases from V and 8 bases from J, leaving 19 bases between. There are 15 residues in the CDR3. Germline V gives CDR1 LGHDT, CDR2 YNNKEL (reference sequence). CDR3 in amino acids: CASSQSEGPGGGYTF. In nucleotides, the CDR3 is TGTGCCAGCAGCCAGTCTGAGGGCCCGGGAGGGGGCTACACCTTC.

V is TRBV15 and J is TRBJ1-5; tentatively, D is TRBD1 (5 bases). The ends were cut back, 1 base at V and 2 bases at J, with 9 bases in the middle. The germline V gene has CDR1 LNHNV and CDR2 YYDKDF (reference sequence). The CDR3 is 15 residues long. In DNA form, the CDR3 reads TGTGCCACCAGCAGAGTGGGCAGGGGCAATCAGCCCCAGCATTTT. Residues: CATSRVGRGNQPQHF.

This chain joins TRBV5-1 and TRBJ2-5; 7 nucleotides match TRBD1. The trim removed 3 bases at V and 2 bases at J, leaving 1 base unmatched. The CDR3 consists of 13 residues. Per germline, CDR1 SGHRS and CDR2 YFSETQ. The DNA for the CDR3 is TGCGCCAGCAGCTCGGGACAGCAAGAGACCCAGTACTTC. Its protein product is CASSSGQQETQYF. Filled out from reference TRBV5-1 and TRBJ2-5, the complete variable domain reads KAGVTQTPRYLIKTRGQQVTLSCSPISGHRSVSWYQQTPGQGLQFLFEYFSETQRNKGNFPGRFSGRQFSNSRSEMNVSTLELGDSALYLCASSSGQQETQYFGPGTRLLVL.

The chain carries TRBV5-1 and TRBJ1-3; tentatively, D is TRBD1 (5 bases). The length of the CDR3 is 13 residues. Deletions cut 3 bases from V and 4 bases from J, with 8 bases between. CDR1 is SGHRS, CDR2 YFSETQ, per germline. The CDR3 coding sequence is TGCGCCAGCAGCTCCGGGGGGGGAAACACCATATATTTT. Translating it yields CASSSGGGNTIYF.

V usage is TRBV4-2 and J usage is TRBJ2-1, with a tentative D call TRBD1 (7 bases). The V gene's germline CDR1 is LGHNA and CDR2 YNFKEQ. V was cut by 1 base and J by 6 bases, with 19 bases left in between. This CDR3 region has 17 residues. CDR3 loop: CASSQGRGQGGSNEQFF. In nucleotides, the CDR3 is TGTGCCAGCAGCCAAGGAAGGGGGCAGGGAGGATCCAATGAGCAGTTCTTC.

This rearrangement joins TRBV7-6 to TRBJ2-2; D call uncertain. CDR1 and CDR2 from the germline V gene are SGHVS and FNYEAQ. Trimming shortened V by 6 bases and J by 0 bases, and 14 bases separated the two germline ends. The length of the CDR3 is 16 residues. CDR3 bases: TGTGCCAGCAGACCCCGACGGAGCGCGAACACCGGGGAGCTGTTTTTT. This encodes CASRPRRSANTGELFF.

The chain uses TRBV7-2 and TRBJ2-3; 8 bases map to TRBD2. After removal of 2 bases from V and 6 bases from J, the junction contained 19 bases not matched to a gene. CDR3 length: 19 amino acids. Germline-derived CDR1 and CDR2 are SGHTA and FQGNSA. The CDR3 nucleotides read TGTGCCAGCAGCTTAATCGGCCTAGCGGGCCTCGGCGCGGGGGATACGCAGTATTTT. Translating it yields CASSLIGLAGLGAGDTQYF.

This chain connects TRBV7-2 to TRBJ1-4; D not certain. Germline V gives CDR1 SGHTA, CDR2 FQGNSA. The length of the CDR3 is 13 residues. Trimming shortened V by 2 bases and J by 8 bases, and 9 bases separated the two germline ends. The CDR3, as DNA: TGTGCCAGCAGCTTAACCAGCAGGGAAAAACTGTTTTTT. Residues: CASSLTSREKLFF.

J is TRBJ2-7 and V is TRBV7-8, with TRBD2 identical over 11 bases. J was trimmed by 4 bases and V by 3 bases; bases with no gene match: 5. Germline CDR1 SGHVS, CDR2 FQNEAQ. This CDR3 contains 15 residues. CDR3 nucleotide sequence: TGTGCCAGCAGCTTGTCCGGGACTAGCGGATACGAGCAGTACTTC. Translation gives CASSLSGTSGYEQYF.

This clone turned up a few times. The chain carries TRBV4-1 and TRBJ1-2; 10 bases agree with TRBD1. Germline trimming cut 3 bases from V and 3 bases from J; bases unmatched to any gene: 4. The CDR3 is 15 residues long. The germline gives CDR1 MGHRA, CDR2 YSYEKL. CDR3 sequence (DNA): TGCGCCAGCAGCCAGGGGGGACAGGGGTACTATGGCTACACCTTC. Amino acids: CASSQGGQGYYGYTF.

The V gene is TRBV4-3, the J gene TRBJ1-2; TRBD1 might be the D (6 bases). Germline V gene lookup returns CDR1 LGHNA and CDR2 YSLEER. This CDR3 region has 15 residues. The germline V and J ends were trimmed by 1 base and 4 bases, with 13 bases remaining between them. DNA for the CDR3: TGCGCCAGCAGCCAAGCAGAGGACAGCTTCTATGGCTACACCTTC. Encoded protein: CASSQAEDSFYGYTF.

CDR3 nucleotide sequence: TGTGCCAGCAGCTTATCGAGGAACACTGAAGCTTTCTTT. It codes for CASSLSRNTEAFF. The chain employs TRBV11-3 and TRBJ1-1; no definite D call. This CDR3 is 13 amino acids long. The germline V and J ends were trimmed by 2 bases and 1 base, with 5 bases remaining between them. Germline CDR1 is SGHNT and CDR2 is YENEEA.

The chain combines TRBV28 with TRBJ1-2, with D possibly being TRBD1 (5 bases). Germline V lookup: CDR1 MDHEN, CDR2 SYDVKM. This CDR3 contains 13 residues. V was shortened by 7 bases and J by 6 bases, with 15 bases between the two germline ends. CDR3 bases: TGTGCCAGCAATTGGGGAGGGGTTGATGGCTACACCTTC. Protein: CASNWGGVDGYTF.

The rearrangement uses TRBV11-1 and TRBJ2-5, with D possibly being TRBD2 (6 bases). CDR1 is SGHAT, CDR2 FQDESV, per germline (reference sequence). V was shortened by 1 base and J by 2 bases, with 11 bases between the two germline ends. This CDR3 is built from 15 residues. The chain's CDR3 is CASSLGPGAQETQYF. In DNA form, the CDR3 reads TGTGCCAGCAGCTTAGGACCGGGAGCACAAGAGACCCAGTACTTC.